Presented here are 6 T cell receptor beta chains from one specimen sequenced in a study of T cell changes during pregnancy in multiple sclerosis. Clones were sequenced by immunoSEQ multiplex PCR, and TCRdb holds only the in-frame ones, with some missing. Among more than 55,000 clones listed, approximately 94% were seen once. Sequenced here: CD8+ T cells from peripheral blood mononuclear cells, sampled in the third trimester of pregnancy. These receptors came from a female donor with multiple sclerosis, enrolled in a pregnancy study.

The V gene is TRBV4-1, the J gene TRBJ2-7; tentative D call: TRBD2 (7 bases). Germline lookup yields CDR1 MGHRA and CDR2 YSYEKL. The V gene lost 1 base and the J gene lost 6 bases, with 16 bases spanning the gap. There are 15 residues in the CDR3. The CDR3 sequence: CASSQGGGTSGEQYF. In nucleotides, the CDR3 is TGCGCCAGCAGCCAAGGGGGGGGCACCAGCGGCGAGCAGTACTTC.

The rearrangement joins TRBV18 to TRBJ2-7; D not certain. V gave up 6 bases and J gave up 3 bases, with 18 bases separating them. The CDR3 length is 15 residues. Germline assignment: CDR1 KGHSH and CDR2 LQKENI. CDR3 nucleotide sequence: TGTGCCAGCTCCCTCAGCCGGGTATTTCTCTACGAGCAGTACTTC. Translating gives CASSLSRVFLYEQYF.

The chain carries TRBV5-1 and TRBJ2-5; D is uncertain. Deletions cut 0 bases from V and 1 base from J, with 10 bases between. Germline CDR1 reads SGHRS; CDR2 reads YFSETQ. The CDR3 consists of 15 residues. CDR3 sequence reads: CASSLGQARQETQYF. The DNA of the CDR3 is TGCGCCAGCAGCTTGGGCCAGGCCCGCCAAGAGACCCAGTACTTC.

The CDR3 DNA reads TGCGCCAGCAGCTATCAACAGGGAAGAGGGCAGCCCCAGCATTTT. Its protein is CASSYQQGRGQPQHF. This chain uses TRBV4-1 with TRBJ1-5; weak D call: TRBD1 (6 bases). Germline V gives CDR1 MGHRA, CDR2 YSYEKL. The CDR3 length is 15 residues. V lost 5 bases and J lost 7, with 18 bases in between.

The DNA for the CDR3 is TGCGCCAGCAGCGCCCCGGGACTAGCGGGAGGTGAGCAGTTCTTC. It is translated as CASSAPGLAGGEQFF. The rearrangement links TRBV4-3 to TRBJ2-1, with 15 bases matching TRBD2. This CDR3 is built from 15 residues. Germline trimming cut 5 bases from V and 9 bases from J; bases unmatched to any gene: 5. Germline CDR1 is LGHNA and CDR2 is YSLEER.

The V gene is TRBV28, the J gene TRBJ2-7; 9 nucleotides align to TRBD1. Germline V lookup: CDR1 MDHEN, CDR2 SYDVKM. The CDR3 extends over 15 amino acids. J was trimmed by 2 bases and V by 3 bases; bases with no gene match: 5. This chain's CDR3 is CASSFSGQGTYEQYF. CDR3 coding DNA: TGTGCCAGCAGTTTTTCGGGACAGGGAACCTACGAGCAGTACTTC.